These 9 T cell receptor beta chains share one sample of origin, sequenced in a study of T cell responses to AZD1222 COVID-19 vaccine. Method: immunoSEQ multiplex PCR; TCRdb's copy keeps in-frame clones and lacks some. The profile covers some 97,000 clones, with around nine tenths appearing a single time and 15% taken by the ten largest. Material: peripheral blood, obtained on day 0 of AZD1222 vaccination. These receptors all stem from an adult in good health.

V usage is TRBV30 and J usage is TRBJ1-2, with D perhaps matching TRBD1 (5 bases). V was trimmed by 2 bases and J by 4 bases, leaving 11 bases between them. The CDR3 spans 13 residues. From germline, CDR1 is GTSNPN and CDR2 SVGIG (reference sequence). Here the CDR3 reads CAWSRGHPYGYTF. The CDR3 nucleotides are TGTGCCTGGAGTAGAGGACATCCCTATGGCTACACCTTC.

In this sample, this clone turned up once. This rearrangement joins TRBV6-5 to TRBJ2-7; possibly TRBD1 for D (5 bases). Trimming shortened V by 8 bases and J by 5 bases, and 16 bases separated the two germline ends. Germline-derived CDR1 and CDR2 are MNHEY and SVGAGI. This CDR3 is built from 13 residues. CDR3 coding DNA: TGTGCCAGCCGCTATAGGGGCTGGGACGAGCAGTACTTC. Translated: CASRYRGWDEQYF.

The chain recombines TRBV7-9 with TRBJ2-7; the match to TRBD2 covers 14 bases. V shed 5 bases and J 4 bases; nucleotides not matched to a gene: 13. CDR1 and CDR2 (germline): SEHNR, FQNEAQ (reference sequence). The CDR3 loop spans 18 amino acids. The CDR3 DNA sequence: TGTGCCAGCAGCGCCCGATTTGGGACTAGCGGGAGTAGTTACGAGCAGTACTTC. Translation gives CASSARFGTSGSSYEQYF.

The rearrangement joins TRBV27 to TRBJ1-1; 7 nucleotides line up with TRBD1. The ends lost 4 bases at V and 1 base at J; junction bases unmatched: 6. The germline CDR1 and CDR2 sequences are MNHEY and SMNVEV (reference sequence). This CDR3 has 15 amino acids. CDR3 coding DNA: TGTGCCAGCAGTTCCCCTCGACAGGGGAACACTGAAGCTTTCTTT. Translation: CASSSPRQGNTEAFF.

The chain carries TRBV5-4 and TRBJ2-7, with D possibly called TRBD1 or TRBD2 (6 bases each). V gave up 4 bases and J gave up 6 bases, with 26 bases separating them. The CDR3 has 17 residues. Per germline, CDR1 SGHNT and CDR2 YYREEE (reference sequence). The CDR3 here is CASSPKRRDSGAGEQYF. CDR3 nucleotides: TGTGCCAGCAGCCCCAAGCGGCGGGACTCGGGGGCGGGCGAGCAGTACTTC.

The CDR3 sequence: CASSATGRSSGNTIYF. CDR3 DNA: TGTGCCAGCAGCGCAACAGGACGGAGCTCTGGAAACACCATATATTTT. The rearrangement uses TRBV9 and TRBJ1-3, with D maybe TRBD1 (5 bases). Trimming took off 3 bases at V and 0 bases at J, with 13 bases between the two ends. This CDR3 comprises 16 residues. Germline V gene lookup returns CDR1 SGDLS and CDR2 YYNGEE. The whole variable domain, remainder taken from reference TRBV9 and TRBJ1-3, is DSGVTQTPKHLITATGQRVTLRCSPRSGDLSVYWYQQSLDQGLQFLIQYYNGEERAKGNILERFSAQQFPDLHSELNLSSLELGDSALYFCASSATGRSSGNTIYFGEGSWLTVV.

The rearrangement uses TRBV5-4 and TRBJ2-6; D remains ambiguous. The CDR3 has 15 amino acids. The V gene's germline CDR1 is SGHNT and CDR2 YYREEE (reference sequence). V shed 3 bases and J shed 2 bases, with 9 bases lying between them. The CDR3 loop is CASSYLGAGANVLTF. CDR3 nucleotide sequence: TGTGCCAGCAGCTACCTTGGGGCTGGGGCCAACGTCCTGACTTTC.

This rearrangement joins TRBV9 to TRBJ1-1; 7 positions agree with TRBD1. The V segment lost 5 bases and the J segment 3 bases; nucleotides outside the gene matches: 4. The germline V gene encodes CDR1 SGDLS and CDR2 YYNGEE. The CDR3 sequence is 13 residues long. The CDR3 loop is CASSTGADTEAFF. The CDR3, as DNA: TGTGCCAGCAGTACAGGGGCGGACACTGAAGCTTTCTTT.

The chain uses TRBV6-4 and TRBJ1-1; TRBD1 matches at 8 bases. V was clipped by 5 bases and J by 5 bases; unmatched bases: 4. The CDR3 is made up of 13 amino acids. Looked up from germline, CDR1 is MRHNA and CDR2 is SNTAGT. The CDR3 loop reads CASSYRQGTEAFF. Written as DNA, the CDR3 is TGTGCCAGCAGTTACCGACAGGGGACTGAAGCTTTCTTT.